A selection of T cell receptor beta chains follows, all from one sample in a study of T cell changes during pregnancy in multiple sclerosis. Clones were read by immunoSEQ multiplex PCR, and TCRdb kept only the in-frame ones, dropping some. Altogether about 40,000 clones are present, 90% to 95% being singletons, with the ten largest covering about 7.8%. The sequences come from CD8+ T cells from peripheral blood mononuclear cells, collected before pregnancy. These receptor sequences come from a female donor with multiple sclerosis, enrolled in a pregnancy study. CDR3s include the opening cysteine and the closing phenylalanine or tryptophan. The D gene is left open where the match is weak. Clone size is shown for a subset of rows, as once, few, many or a class of expanded clone.

TGTGCCAGCAGCGTCGGGACTAGTGATGAGCAGTTCTTC	CASSVGTSDEQFF	TRBV9	.	TRBJ2-1	TRBD2
TGCGCCAGCAGCTTTCCGAATTCGAGCGTGGGGGGAGAGCAGTACTTC	CASSFPNSSVGGEQYF	TRBV5-1	.	TRBJ2-7	.
TGCGCCAGCAGCATTCGACAGGGGCCCTACGAGCAGTACTTC	CASSIRQGPYEQYF	TRBV5-1	.	TRBJ2-7	TRBD1
TGTGCCAGTAGTATCGGAGACAGGGGGCGCACTGAAGCTTTCTTT	CASSIGDRGRTEAFF	TRBV19	.	TRBJ1-1	TRBD1
TGTGCCAGTAGTATCCAGGGCCTTACCTACGAGCAGTACTTC	CASSIQGLTYEQYF	TRBV19	.	TRBJ2-7	.
TGCAGCGTTGAACTAACCCGATGGACTAGCGGAAGAGACAATGAGCAGTTCTTC	CSVELTRWTSGRDNEQFF	TRBV29-1	.	TRBJ2-1	TRBD2
TGTGCTAGCAGCCTACCCAGGGTGGGAGAGACCCAGTACTTC	CASSLPRVGETQYF	TRBV7-7	.	TRBJ2-5	.
TGTGCCAGCAGCGTACAAGGTAGCGGGATTGATGAGCAGTTCTTC	CASSVQGSGIDEQFF	TRBV9	.	TRBJ2-1	TRBD2
TGTGCCAGCTCCCCGGGACAGGGGAATGAAAAACTGTTTTTT	CASSPGQGNEKLFF	TRBV6-1	.	TRBJ1-4	TRBD1
TGTGCCAGCAGCCCCCCCGGGACAGCCTACAATGAGCAGTTCTTC	CASSPPGTAYNEQFF	TRBV9	.	TRBJ2-1	TRBD1
TGTGCCAGCAGTCCCAGTCCAGACTGGAACATTCAGTACTTC	CASSPSPDWNIQYF	TRBV6-6	.	TRBJ2-4	.
TGTGCCAGCAGCTCCGGGATCTCCTACGAGCAGTACTTC	CASSSGISYEQYF	TRBV13	few	TRBJ2-7	.
TGTGCCAGCAGGCGAGGGGGCGAGCAGTTCTTC	CASRRGGEQFF	TRBV27	.	TRBJ2-1	TRBD1
TGTGCCAGCAGCCCCTTGAATCGGGGGTTCTATGGCTACACCTTC	CASSPLNRGFYGYTF	TRBV28	.	TRBJ1-2	.
TGTGCAAGTCGCCCTGGCGGGGCTCAAGCCAAAAACATTCAGTACTTC	CASRPGGAQAKNIQYF	TRBV12-2	.	TRBJ2-4	.
TGTGCCAGCAGTTACGGGGACTCCTACGAGCAGTACTTC	CASSYGDSYEQYF	TRBV7-9	.	TRBJ2-7	.
TGTGCCAGCAGTTCCCCCGGGGGGGGACACTACGAGCAGTACTTC	CASSSPGGGHYEQYF	TRBV28	.	TRBJ2-7	TRBD2
TGTGCCAGCAGCGGGGGACAGGGGATCTACGAGCAGTACTTC	CASSGGQGIYEQYF	TRBV7-9	.	TRBJ2-7	TRBD1
TGTGCCAGCAGTTTCTCCGGGACAGCCTACGAGCAGTACTTC	CASSFSGTAYEQYF	TRBV28	.	TRBJ2-7	TRBD1
TGCGCCAGCAGCCACCCGGGAGAGAGCTCCTACGAGCAGTACTTC	CASSHPGESSYEQYF	TRBV4-1	.	TRBJ2-7	.
TGCGCCAGCAAGGGGGAGGGGGGGAGCAATCAGCCCCAGCATTTT	CASKGEGGSNQPQHF	TRBV4-1	.	TRBJ1-5	.
TGTGCCAGCAGCCAAATGGGGGAGGCTCAGCCCCAGCATTTT	CASSQMGEAQPQHF	TRBV4-2	once	TRBJ1-5	.
TGTGCCAGTACAAAGGCTTTAACAGCCTTCGGCGAGCAGTACTTC	CASTKALTAFGEQYF	TRBV19	.	TRBJ2-7	.
TGTGCCAGCAGTTGGACAGTCACCGGGGAGCTGTTTTTT	CASSWTVTGELFF	TRBV27	.	TRBJ2-2	.
TGTGCCAGCAGCGTAGAGAAGGTCGGCTCGGGGAATGAGCAGTTCTTC	CASSVEKVGSGNEQFF	TRBV9	.	TRBJ2-1	.
TGCGCCAGCAGCTTGGGGGGCGGTGCCACCTACGAGCAGTACTTC	CASSLGGGATYEQYF	TRBV5-1	.	TRBJ2-7	.
TGTGCCAGCATCTGGCAGGGGGCTTACAATGAGCAGTTCTTC	CASIWQGAYNEQFF	TRBV2	.	TRBJ2-1	TRBD1
TGTGCCAGCAGTTCCATGGGACAACCCAACTACGAGCAGTACTTC	CASSSMGQPNYEQYF	TRBV27	.	TRBJ2-7	.
TGCAGCGTTGACACAGGGGCCTATGGCTACACCTTC	CSVDTGAYGYTF	TRBV29-1	.	TRBJ1-2	TRBD1
TGTGCCAGCAGTACCGGGACTAGCGGGATTCTTAATGAGCAGTTCTTC	CASSTGTSGILNEQFF	TRBV28	.	TRBJ2-1	TRBD2
TGTGCCAGTACAGGGGAGGATCAGCCCCAGCATTTT	CASTGEDQPQHF	TRBV28	.	TRBJ1-5	TRBD1
TGTGCCAGTAGTCGCGGACTTCACAATGAGCAGTTCTTC	CASSRGLHNEQFF	TRBV19	once	TRBJ2-1	.
TGCGCCAGCAGCAGCACAGGGGTTGCCTACGAGCAGTACTTC	CASSSTGVAYEQYF	TRBV5-1	.	TRBJ2-7	TRBD1
TGTGCCAGCTCACCACCGTACCCGGAAGGGGTTCAGTACTTC	CASSPPYPEGVQYF	TRBV18	once	TRBJ2-5	.
TGTGCCAGCAGCGTAGGGACAGGGTGGAATGAGCAGTTCTTC	CASSVGTGWNEQFF	TRBV9	.	TRBJ2-1	TRBD1
TGTGCCAGCAGTCCCTCGCGGGGGATCGAGAATGAGCAGTTCTTC	CASSPSRGIENEQFF	TRBV7-9	.	TRBJ2-1	TRBD2
TGTGCCAGCGACGGGGGGGACACAGCCCGCACTGAAGCTTTCTTT	CASDGGDTARTEAFF	TRBV2	.	TRBJ1-1	.
TGTGCCAGCAGTCCCTCTACAGGCGAAGCTTTCTTT	CASSPSTGEAFF	TRBV11-3	.	TRBJ1-1	.
TGTGCCAGCAGTAAACTAGGTCCCTACCAAGAGACCCAGTACTTC	CASSKLGPYQETQYF	TRBV27	once	TRBJ2-5	.